The 23 T cell receptor beta chains presented below share a single source sample, sequenced in a study of T cell responses to AZD1222 COVID-19 vaccine. Sequencing was performed with immunoSEQ multiplex PCR; in TCRdb, only in-frame clones are kept and a portion is missing. The sample has roughly 120,000 clones; approximately 90% are singletons. The sample in question was peripheral blood, obtained on day 0 of AZD1222 vaccination. The receptor set was obtained from an adult in good health.

The rearrangement uses TRBV11-3 and TRBJ2-3; D may correspond to TRBD1 or TRBD2 (5 bases each). Germline V gene data show CDR1 as SGHNT and CDR2 as YENEEA. V dropped 4 bases and J dropped 6 bases, with 20 bases sitting between them. The CDR3 has 16 amino acids. The CDR3 protein is CASSSPFRDPPDTQYF. DNA for the CDR3: TGTGCCAGCAGCTCCCCATTCCGGGACCCACCGGATACGCAGTATTTT.

This chain uses TRBV4-3 with TRBJ1-5; TRBD1 might be the D (5 bases). V dropped 0 bases and J dropped 6 bases, with 12 bases sitting between them. Germline V gives CDR1 LGHNA, CDR2 YSLEER. The CDR3 totals 15 residues. CDR3 protein: CASSQDRAGSQPQHF. Written as DNA, the CDR3 is TGCGCCAGCAGCCAAGATAGGGCAGGGAGTCAGCCCCAGCATTTT.

This clone was picked up one time. The rearrangement uses TRBV5-1 and TRBJ1-4, with D hard to call. This CDR3 contains 14 residues. Trimming cost V 2 bases and J 0 bases, with 5 bases left between them. Germline V gives CDR1 SGHRS, CDR2 YFSETQ. The CDR3 spells CASSFGSTNEKLFF. DNA for the CDR3: TGCGCCAGCAGCTTCGGTTCAACTAATGAAAAACTGTTTTTT. The variable domain in full, completed from reference TRBV5-1 and TRBJ1-4, reads KAGVTQTPRYLIKTRGQQVTLSCSPISGHRSVSWYQQTPGQGLQFLFEYFSETQRNKGNFPGRFSGRQFSNSRSEMNVSTLELGDSALYLCASSFGSTNEKLFFGSGTQLSVL.

This clone was observed a handful of times. The CDR3 reads CASSHLQGRKETQYF. The CDR3 DNA is TGCGCCAGCAGCCACCTACAGGGTCGAAAAGAGACCCAGTACTTC. The chain has TRBV4-1 and TRBJ2-5, with D tentatively TRBD1 (6 bases). Germline loops: CDR1 MGHRA, CDR2 YSYEKL. With 3 bases removed from V and 3 bases from J, the gap between germline ends came to 14 bases. The CDR3 totals 15 residues.

V is TRBV28 and J is TRBJ1-2; D is ambiguous. This CDR3 spans 13 amino acids. The V gene's germline CDR1 is MDHEN and CDR2 SYDVKM. Trimming took 6 bases from V and 4 from J, leaving 12 bases between them. Written as DNA, the CDR3 is TGTGCCAGCAGCGGTGGTATGGTCTATGGCTACACCTTC. Protein product: CASSGGMVYGYTF.

The V gene is TRBV11-3, the J gene TRBJ1-5; the match to TRBD1 covers 7 bases. Germline-derived CDR1 and CDR2 are SGHNT and YENEEA. There are 15 residues in the CDR3. J was trimmed by 3 bases and V by 1 base; bases with no gene match: 3. CDR3 region: CASSLGGQYNQPQHF. DNA for the CDR3: TGTGCCAGCAGCTTAGGGGGACAGTACAATCAGCCCCAGCATTTT.

The chain combines TRBV5-4 with TRBJ1-3; TRBD1 agrees at 8 bases. The germline V gene has CDR1 SGHNT and CDR2 YYREEE (reference sequence). The J segment lost 0 bases and the V segment lost 4 bases, leaving 12 bases of the junction unmatched. The CDR3 extends over 18 amino acids. The DNA for the CDR3 is TGTGCCAGCAGCGCGACCCCTGGACAGGGCCCCTCTGGAAACACCATATATTTT. Residues: CASSATPGQGPSGNTIYF. The full variable domain, its missing parts supplied by reference TRBV5-4 and TRBJ1-3, is ETGVTQSPTHLIKTRGQQVTLRCSSQSGHNTVSWYQQALGQGPQFIFQYYREEENGRGNFPPRFSGLQFPNYSSELNVNALELDDSALYLCASSATPGQGPSGNTIYFGEGSWLTVV.

CDR3: CSVRPAGQTPYEQYF. The CDR3 nucleotides read TGCAGCGTCCGACCGGCCGGACAGACCCCCTACGAGCAGTACTTC. This rearrangement joins TRBV29-1 to TRBJ2-7; a weak D match, TRBD1 (6 bases). The V end was cut by 6 bases, the J end by 2 bases, with 20 bases between. Germline V gene lookup returns CDR1 SQVTM and CDR2 ANQGSEA. The CDR3 has 15 amino acids.

This sequence joins TRBV27 and TRBJ2-1; 9 bases are a match to TRBD2. V was pared by 9 bases and J by 6 bases, with 6 bases of the junction left unmatched. The CDR3 extends over 13 amino acids. The V gene's germline CDR1 is MNHEY and CDR2 SMNVEV (reference sequence). The CDR3: CASGASGVNEQFF. The CDR3, as DNA: TGTGCCAGTGGCGCTAGCGGGGTCAATGAGCAGTTCTTC.

The rearrangement uses TRBV5-1 and TRBJ2-1, with D uncertain. CDR3 length: 17 residues. Germline CDR1 is SGHRS and CDR2 is YFSETQ. V lost 2 bases to trimming and J lost 4 bases, with 19 bases between them. The CDR3: CASSFGSSRMAYNEQFF. Written as DNA, the CDR3 is TGCGCCAGCAGCTTTGGTTCATCTAGAATGGCATACAATGAGCAGTTCTTC. The variable domain in full, with the rest retrieved from reference TRBV5-1 and TRBJ2-1, is KAGVTQTPRYLIKTRGQQVTLSCSPISGHRSVSWYQQTPGQGLQFLFEYFSETQRNKGNFPGRFSGRQFSNSRSEMNVSTLELGDSALYLCASSFGSSRMAYNEQFFGPGTRLTVL.

The rearrangement joins TRBV6-5 to TRBJ2-2, with TRBD2 matching 8 bases. J gave up 5 bases and V 0 bases, and 5 bases lay outside the gene matches. Per the germline V gene, CDR1 is MNHEY and CDR2 is SVGAGI. The CDR3 totals 16 residues. The CDR3, as DNA: TGTGCCAGCAGTTACTCCCCGGGACTAGGAACCGGGGAGCTGTTTTTT. This translates into CASSYSPGLGTGELFF.

The chain has TRBV7-2 and TRBJ2-3, with 7 bases identical to TRBD2. With V trimmed by 2 bases and J by 8 bases, 13 bases remained unmatched. Germline V lookup: CDR1 SGHTA, CDR2 FQGNSA. The CDR3 totals 16 residues. The CDR3 sequence is CASSLLSGTGSLTQYF. CDR3 sequence (DNA): TGTGCCAGCAGCTTACTCAGCGGGACTGGATCACTTACGCAGTATTTT.

CDR3 amino acids: CASSSAPGDKAFF. For the CDR3, the DNA is TGTGCCAGCAGTTCAGCTCCGGGTGATAAAGCTTTCTTT. This chain uses TRBV28 with TRBJ1-1; D is ambiguous. The length of the CDR3 is 13 residues. V gave up 4 bases and J gave up 9 bases, with 15 bases separating them. Germline values: CDR1 MDHEN, CDR2 SYDVKM.

This chain links TRBV6-1 with TRBJ2-1, with D possibly being TRBD1 or TRBD2 (5 bases each). Germline V gives CDR1 MNHNS, CDR2 SASEGT. Trimming took 11 bases from V and 7 from J, leaving 27 bases between them. This CDR3 is 16 amino acids long. The CDR3 spells CAASGAGSSIGNEQFF. CDR3 DNA sequence: TGTGCCGCCAGTGGGGCAGGGAGCTCGATTGGGAATGAGCAGTTCTTC.

This rearrangement joins TRBV5-1 to TRBJ2-5; a possible D gene is TRBD2 (6 bases). The germline V and J ends were trimmed by 0 bases and 1 base, with 10 bases remaining between them. Looked up from germline, CDR1 is SGHRS and CDR2 is YFSETQ. This CDR3 is built from 15 residues. In DNA form, the CDR3 reads TGCGCCAGCAGCTTGGGGAGGGGCGGCCAAGAGACCCAGTACTTC. This translates into CASSLGRGGQETQYF. The full variable domain, completed using reference TRBV5-1 and TRBJ2-5, is KAGVTQTPRYLIKTRGQQVTLSCSPISGHRSVSWYQQTPGQGLQFLFEYFSETQRNKGNFPGRFSGRQFSNSRSEMNVSTLELGDSALYLCASSLGRGGQETQYFGPGTRLLVL.

The rearrangement uses TRBV9 and TRBJ1-1, with D hard to call. V was trimmed by 6 bases and J by 1 base, leaving 16 bases between them. The CDR3 loop spans 15 amino acids. In germline, CDR1 is SGDLS, CDR2 YYNGEE. As DNA, the CDR3 is TGTGCCAGCACCAAAGAGTCGGGAGGGAACACTGAAGCTTTCTTT. It yields the protein CASTKESGGNTEAFF.

This rearrangement joins TRBV30 to TRBJ1-2, with D uncertain. Trimming pared 2 bases from V and 5 bases from J, leaving 6 bases between. The length of the CDR3 is 11 residues. CDR1 is GTSNPN, CDR2 SVGIG, per germline (reference sequence). In nucleotides, the CDR3 is TGTGCCTGGAGTTTGATTTATGGCTACACCTTC. It translates to CAWSLIYGYTF.

The chain uses TRBV28 and TRBJ2-5; tentatively, D is TRBD2 (6 bases). Trimming took off 2 bases at V and 5 bases at J, with 12 bases between the two ends. From germline, CDR1 is MDHEN and CDR2 SYDVKM. The CDR3 runs to 14 residues. This CDR3 reads CASSLRGGRETQYF. The CDR3 coding sequence is TGTGCCAGCAGTTTAAGGGGTGGGAGGGAGACCCAGTACTTC.

This clone was picked up one time. As DNA, the CDR3 is TGCGCCAGCAGCCAAGATGTGGTGGGGCAAAACTATGGCTACACCTTC. It codes for CASSQDVVGQNYGYTF. The genes are TRBV4-3 and TRBJ1-2; D perhaps matches TRBD1 (5 bases). V lost 0 bases and J 2 bases, leaving 13 bases between the germline ends. Germline V gene sequence: CDR1 LGHNA, CDR2 YSLEER. This CDR3 has 16 amino acids.

CDR3 residues: CASSPGQGSGYGYTF. The CDR3 bases are TGTGCCAGCAGTCCGGGACAGGGGTCAGGCTATGGCTACACCTTC. J is TRBJ1-2 and V is TRBV7-6; TRBD1 matches at 10 bases. The CDR3 is 15 residues long. Germline V gene data show CDR1 as SGHVS and CDR2 as FNYEAQ. Germline trimming cut 6 bases from V and 4 bases from J; bases unmatched to any gene: 8.

The chain couples TRBV5-1 to TRBJ2-7; weak D call: TRBD2 (5 bases). The CDR3 loop spans 12 amino acids. Trimming stripped 4 bases from V and 3 bases from J, with 8 bases between. CDR1 SGHRS and CDR2 YFSETQ come from the germline V gene. The chain's CDR3 is CASSPGGYEQYF. The CDR3 coding sequence is TGCGCCAGCAGCCCTGGAGGCTACGAGCAGTACTTC. Together with reference TRBV5-1 and TRBJ2-7, the CDR3 gives the full variable domain: KAGVTQTPRYLIKTRGQQVTLSCSPISGHRSVSWYQQTPGQGLQFLFEYFSETQRNKGNFPGRFSGRQFSNSRSEMNVSTLELGDSALYLCASSPGGYEQYFGPGTRLTVT.

The V gene is TRBV19, the J gene TRBJ1-5, with a tentative D call TRBD1 (5 bases). V was shortened by 8 bases and J by 6 bases, with 11 bases between the two germline ends. CDR3 length equals 12 residues. Germline assignment: CDR1 LNHDA and CDR2 SQIVND (reference sequence). The CDR3 reads CASRRGPQPQHF. CDR3 DNA: TGTGCCAGTCGACGGGGCCCTCAGCCCCAGCATTTT.

The rearrangement links TRBV3-1 (or the pseudogene TRBV3-2) to TRBJ2-2; D not certain. V was trimmed by 1 base and J by 6 bases, leaving 6 bases between them. The germline gives CDR1 LGHDT, CDR2 YNNKEL (reference sequence). The CDR3 sequence is 13 residues long. Here the CDR3 reads CASSQVPAGELFF. DNA for the CDR3: TGTGCCAGCAGCCAAGTCCCGGCCGGGGAGCTGTTTTTT.